Listed here are 6 T cell receptor beta chains from one sample, sequenced in a study of T cell changes during pregnancy in multiple sclerosis. The assay was immunoSEQ multiplex PCR, and TCRdb's table has in-frame clones only and misses some. The data contain 45,000 to 60,000 clones, approximately 93% of them singletons. Sequencing was performed on peripheral blood, taken in the second trimester of pregnancy. These receptors originate from a female donor with multiple sclerosis, enrolled in a pregnancy study.

The V call is TRBV4-3, the J call TRBJ1-3, with 8 bases aligning to TRBD1. Germline V gene data show CDR1 as LGHNA and CDR2 as YSLEER. J gave up 3 bases and V 4 bases, and 8 bases lay outside the gene matches. The CDR3 has 16 amino acids. CDR3 in DNA: TGCGCCAGCAGCCGTTCGACAGGGGATTATGGAAACACCATATATTTT. Protein product: CASSRSTGDYGNTIYF.

This chain's CDR3 is CASSLFAGSNEQFF. As DNA, the CDR3 is TGTGCCAGCAGTTTATTTGCGGGATCTAATGAGCAGTTCTTC. This sequence joins TRBV27 and TRBJ2-1, with D maybe TRBD2 (6 bases). CDR1 MNHEY and CDR2 SMNVEV come from the germline V gene (reference sequence). Trimming stripped 1 base from V and 7 bases from J, with 11 bases between. The CDR3 length is 14 residues.

The V and J genes are TRBV4-2 and TRBJ2-7; D uncertain. In germline, CDR1 is LGHNA, CDR2 YNFKEQ. Trimming pared 4 bases from V and 1 base from J, leaving 14 bases between. The CDR3 loop spans 15 amino acids. This CDR3 is CASSPWAADSYEQYF. CDR3 coding DNA: TGTGCCAGCAGCCCCTGGGCAGCTGATTCCTACGAGCAGTACTTC.

The chain recombines TRBV4-3 with TRBJ2-3, with 10 nucleotides matching TRBD2. Germline V gene sequence: CDR1 LGHNA, CDR2 YSLEER. This CDR3 has 18 residues. Trimming took 3 bases from V and 0 from J; bases not matched to a gene: 9. The CDR3 DNA sequence: TGCGCCAGCAGCCAGCGGCGTTTAGCGGGAGGTAGCACAGATACGCAGTATTTT. The encoded protein is CASSQRRLAGGSTDTQYF.

The chain couples TRBV28 to TRBJ2-7; 11 nucleotides line up with TRBD2. Germline assignment: CDR1 MDHEN and CDR2 SYDVKM. The CDR3 is 16 amino acids. The junction had 6 bases not matched to a gene; V was cut back by 2 bases and J by 3 bases. In DNA, the CDR3 is TGTGCCAGCAGTTTAGGGGGGACTAGCGGTTTCTACGAGCAGTACTTC. Protein: CASSLGGTSGFYEQYF.

The chain employs TRBV19 and TRBJ2-7, with a possible D match to TRBD1 (6 bases). The V and J ends lost 6 bases and 5 bases respectively, with 17 bases between them. Germline CDR1 LNHDA, CDR2 SQIVND (reference sequence). The CDR3 loop spans 14 amino acids. The CDR3 coding sequence is TGTGCCAGTAGCCCTAACTCAGGGGCTAACGAGCAGTACTTC. It translates to CASSPNSGANEQYF.